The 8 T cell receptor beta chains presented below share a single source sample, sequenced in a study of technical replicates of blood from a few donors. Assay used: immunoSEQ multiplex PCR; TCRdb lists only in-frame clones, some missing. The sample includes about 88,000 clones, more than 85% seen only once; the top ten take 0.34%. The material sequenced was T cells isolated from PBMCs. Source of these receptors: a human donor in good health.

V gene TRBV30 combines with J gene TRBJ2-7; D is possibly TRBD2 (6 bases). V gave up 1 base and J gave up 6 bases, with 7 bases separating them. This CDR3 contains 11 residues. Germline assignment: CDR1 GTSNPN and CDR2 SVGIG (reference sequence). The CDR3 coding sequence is TGTGCCTGGAGTGCCGGGGGCGAGCAGTACTTC. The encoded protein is CAWSAGGEQYF.

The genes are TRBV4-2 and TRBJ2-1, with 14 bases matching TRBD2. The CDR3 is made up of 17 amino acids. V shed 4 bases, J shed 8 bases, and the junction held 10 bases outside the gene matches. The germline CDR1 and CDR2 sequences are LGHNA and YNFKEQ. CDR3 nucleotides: TGTGCCAGCAGCCTTAGACTAGCGGGGGGGTTCATAGATGAGCAGTTCTTC. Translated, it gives CASSLRLAGGFIDEQFF.

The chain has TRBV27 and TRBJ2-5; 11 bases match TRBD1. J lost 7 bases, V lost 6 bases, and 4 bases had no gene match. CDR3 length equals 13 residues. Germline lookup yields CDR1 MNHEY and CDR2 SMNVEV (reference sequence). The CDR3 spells CASRGTGGGTQYF. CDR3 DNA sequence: TGTGCCAGCAGGGGGACAGGGGGAGGGACCCAGTACTTC.

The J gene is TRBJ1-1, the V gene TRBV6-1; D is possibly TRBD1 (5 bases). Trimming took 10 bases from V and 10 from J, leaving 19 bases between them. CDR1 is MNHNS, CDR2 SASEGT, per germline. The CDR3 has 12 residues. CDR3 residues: CATYYGGVAAFF. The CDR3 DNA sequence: TGTGCCACCTATTACGGGGGGGTAGCAGCTTTCTTT.

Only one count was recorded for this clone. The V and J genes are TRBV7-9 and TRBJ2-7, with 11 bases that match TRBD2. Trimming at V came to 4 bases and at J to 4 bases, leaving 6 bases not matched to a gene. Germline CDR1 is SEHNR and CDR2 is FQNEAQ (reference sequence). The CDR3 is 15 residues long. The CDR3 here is CASSSIAGGGYEQYF. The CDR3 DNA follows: TGTGCCAGCAGCTCTATAGCGGGAGGGGGATACGAGCAGTACTTC.

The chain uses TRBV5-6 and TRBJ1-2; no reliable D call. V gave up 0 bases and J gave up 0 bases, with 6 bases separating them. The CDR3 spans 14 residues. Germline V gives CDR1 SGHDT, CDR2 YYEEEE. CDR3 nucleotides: TGTGCCAGCAGCTTGGGCAGGCCTAACTATGGCTACACCTTC. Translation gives CASSLGRPNYGYTF.

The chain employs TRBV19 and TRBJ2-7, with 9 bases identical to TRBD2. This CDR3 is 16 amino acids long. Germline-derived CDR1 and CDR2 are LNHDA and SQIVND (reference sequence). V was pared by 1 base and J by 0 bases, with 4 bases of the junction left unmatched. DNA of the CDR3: TGTGCCAGTAGTATAGTCGGGACTAGCAGCTCCTACGAGCAGTACTTC. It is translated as CASSIVGTSSSYEQYF.

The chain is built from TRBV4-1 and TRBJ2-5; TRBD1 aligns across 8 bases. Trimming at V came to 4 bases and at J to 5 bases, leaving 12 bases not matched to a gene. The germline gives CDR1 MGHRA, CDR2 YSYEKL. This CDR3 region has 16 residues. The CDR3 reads CASSPTERQGRETQYF. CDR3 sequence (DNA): TGCGCCAGCAGCCCTACCGAACGACAGGGGAGGGAGACCCAGTACTTC.